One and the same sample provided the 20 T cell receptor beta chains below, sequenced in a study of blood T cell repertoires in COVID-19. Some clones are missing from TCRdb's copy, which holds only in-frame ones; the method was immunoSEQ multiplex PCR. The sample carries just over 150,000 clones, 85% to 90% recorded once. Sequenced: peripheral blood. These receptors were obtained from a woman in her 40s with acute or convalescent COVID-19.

The CDR3 sequence is CAILDSLNEKLFF. The CDR3 DNA is TGTGCCATCTTGGACAGCCTTAATGAAAAACTGTTTTTT. The J gene is TRBJ1-4, the V gene TRBV28; maybe TRBD1 (6 bases). Germline-derived CDR1 and CDR2 are MDHEN and SYDVKM. This CDR3 region has 13 residues. V lost 10 bases, J lost 4 bases, and 13 bases lay in between.

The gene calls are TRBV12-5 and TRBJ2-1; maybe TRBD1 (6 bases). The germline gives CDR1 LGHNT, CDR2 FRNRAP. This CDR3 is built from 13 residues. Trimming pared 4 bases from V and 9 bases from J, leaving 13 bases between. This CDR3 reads CASGWQGLVEQFF. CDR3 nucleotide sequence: TGTGCTAGTGGTTGGCAGGGGCTAGTTGAGCAGTTCTTC.

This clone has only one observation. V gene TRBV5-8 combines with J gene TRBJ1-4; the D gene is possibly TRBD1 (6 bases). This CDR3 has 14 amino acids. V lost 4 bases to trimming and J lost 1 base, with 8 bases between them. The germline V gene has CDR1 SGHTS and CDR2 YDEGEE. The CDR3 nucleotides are TGTGCCAGCAGCCCCAGGGGAACTAATGAAAAACTGTTTTTT. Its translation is CASSPRGTNEKLFF.

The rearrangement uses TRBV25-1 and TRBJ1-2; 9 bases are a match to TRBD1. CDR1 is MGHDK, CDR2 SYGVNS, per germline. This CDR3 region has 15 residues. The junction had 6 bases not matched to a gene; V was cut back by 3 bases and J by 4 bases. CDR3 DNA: TGTGCCAGCAGTGACGGACAGGGGTTCAGCTATGGCTACACCTTC. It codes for CASSDGQGFSYGYTF.

The CDR3 DNA reads TGTGCCACCAGTGACCCCGACAGGAGCTATGGCTACACCTTC. Translating it yields CATSDPDRSYGYTF. The chain is built from TRBV24-1 and TRBJ1-2, with a weak D call TRBD1 (6 bases). The germline V gene has CDR1 KGHDR and CDR2 SFDVKD. This CDR3 has 14 amino acids. V lost 4 bases and J 4 bases, leaving 12 bases between the germline ends.

CDR3: CASSTGGFWSPLHF. The CDR3 region has the DNA TGTGCCAGTAGCACCGGAGGGTTTTGGTCACCCCTCCACTTT. The chain uses TRBV19 and TRBJ1-6; D gene uncertain. Germline V gene data show CDR1 as LNHDA and CDR2 as SQIVND (reference sequence). Deletions cut 6 bases from V and 10 bases from J, with 16 bases between. This CDR3 region has 14 residues.

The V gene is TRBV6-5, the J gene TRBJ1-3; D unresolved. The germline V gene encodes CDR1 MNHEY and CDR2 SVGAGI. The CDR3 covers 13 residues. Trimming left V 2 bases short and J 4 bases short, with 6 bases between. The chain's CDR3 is CASSYLLGNTIYF. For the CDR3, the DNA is TGTGCCAGCAGTTACCTTTTGGGAAACACCATATATTTT.

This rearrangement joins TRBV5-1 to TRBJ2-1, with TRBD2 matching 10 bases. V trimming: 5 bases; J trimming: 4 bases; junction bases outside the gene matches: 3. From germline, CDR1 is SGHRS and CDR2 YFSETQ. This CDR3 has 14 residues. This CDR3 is CASRGLAYYNEQFF. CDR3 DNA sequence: TGCGCCAGCAGGGGACTAGCGTATTACAATGAGCAGTTCTTC.

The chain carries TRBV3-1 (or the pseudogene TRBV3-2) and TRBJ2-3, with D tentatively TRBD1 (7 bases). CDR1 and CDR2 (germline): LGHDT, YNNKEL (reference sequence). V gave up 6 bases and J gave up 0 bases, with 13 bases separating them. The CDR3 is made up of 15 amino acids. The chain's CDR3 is CASRRQGGSTDTQYF. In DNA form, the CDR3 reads TGTGCCAGCAGAAGACAGGGAGGCAGCACAGATACGCAGTATTTT.

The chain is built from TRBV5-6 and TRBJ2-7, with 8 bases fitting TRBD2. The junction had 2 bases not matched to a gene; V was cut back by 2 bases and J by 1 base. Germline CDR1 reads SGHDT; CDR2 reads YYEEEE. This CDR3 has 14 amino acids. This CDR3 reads CASSLLAESYEQYF. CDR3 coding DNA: TGTGCCAGCAGCTTACTAGCGGAATCCTACGAGCAGTACTTC.

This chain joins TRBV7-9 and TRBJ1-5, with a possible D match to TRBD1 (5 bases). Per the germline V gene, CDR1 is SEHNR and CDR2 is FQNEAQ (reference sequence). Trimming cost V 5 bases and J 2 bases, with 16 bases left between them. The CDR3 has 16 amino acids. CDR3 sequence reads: CASSPVGGLGNQPQHF. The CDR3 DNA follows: TGTGCCAGCAGCCCAGTCGGGGGTCTCGGCAATCAGCCCCAGCATTTT. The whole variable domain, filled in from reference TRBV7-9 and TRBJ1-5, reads DTGVSQNPRHKITKRGQNVTFRCDPISEHNRLYWYRQTLGQGPEFLTYFQNEAQLEKSRLLSDRFSAERPKGSFSTLEIQRTEQGDSAMYLCASSPVGGLGNQPQHFGDGTRLSIL.

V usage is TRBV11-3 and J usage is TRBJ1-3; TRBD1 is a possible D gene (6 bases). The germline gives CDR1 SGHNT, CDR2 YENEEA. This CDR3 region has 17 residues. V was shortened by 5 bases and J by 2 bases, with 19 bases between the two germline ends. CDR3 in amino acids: CASSQGYRVRTGNTIYF. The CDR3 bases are TGTGCCAGCAGCCAAGGCTACAGGGTTAGGACTGGAAACACCATATATTTT.

DNA for the CDR3: TGTGCTAGTGGTTCGGGGTCGGGACAGTACAATGAGCAGTTCTTC. Translated, it gives CASGSGSGQYNEQFF. The chain employs TRBV12-5 and TRBJ2-1, with 7 bases identical to TRBD1. There are 15 residues in the CDR3. The junction had 7 bases not matched to a gene; V was cut back by 4 bases and J by 4 bases. CDR1 and CDR2 (germline): LGHNT, FRNRAP.

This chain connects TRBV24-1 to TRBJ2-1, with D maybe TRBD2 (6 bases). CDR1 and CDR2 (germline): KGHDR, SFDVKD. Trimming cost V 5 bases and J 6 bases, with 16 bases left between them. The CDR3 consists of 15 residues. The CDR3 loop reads CATSANPGVRNEQFF. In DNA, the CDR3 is TGTGCCACCAGTGCAAATCCGGGAGTGCGCAATGAGCAGTTCTTC.

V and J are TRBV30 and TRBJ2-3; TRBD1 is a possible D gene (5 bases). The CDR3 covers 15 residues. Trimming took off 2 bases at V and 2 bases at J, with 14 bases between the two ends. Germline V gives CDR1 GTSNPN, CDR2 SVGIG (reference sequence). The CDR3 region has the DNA TGTGCCTGGAGTCAGTTTGACAGTAACACAGATACGCAGTATTTT. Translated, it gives CAWSQFDSNTDTQYF.

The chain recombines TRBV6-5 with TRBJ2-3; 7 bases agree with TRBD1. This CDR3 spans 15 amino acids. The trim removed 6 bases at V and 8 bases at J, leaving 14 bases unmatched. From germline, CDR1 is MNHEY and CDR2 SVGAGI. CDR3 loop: CASSTDRISSSTQYF. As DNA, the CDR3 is TGTGCCAGCAGCACGGACAGGATTTCGTCATCTACGCAGTATTTT.

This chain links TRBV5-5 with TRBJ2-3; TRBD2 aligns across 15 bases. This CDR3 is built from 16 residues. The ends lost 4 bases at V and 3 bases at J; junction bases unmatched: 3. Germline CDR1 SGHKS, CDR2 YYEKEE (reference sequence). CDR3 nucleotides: TGTGCCAGCAGCCGGGGGACTAGCGGGAGGACAGATACGCAGTATTTT. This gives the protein CASSRGTSGRTDTQYF. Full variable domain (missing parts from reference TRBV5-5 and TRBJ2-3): DAGVTQSPTHLIKTRGQQVTLRCSPISGHKSVSWYQQVLGQGPQFIFQYYEKEERGRGNFPDRFSARQFPNYSSELNVNALLLGDSALYLCASSRGTSGRTDTQYFGPGTRLTVL.

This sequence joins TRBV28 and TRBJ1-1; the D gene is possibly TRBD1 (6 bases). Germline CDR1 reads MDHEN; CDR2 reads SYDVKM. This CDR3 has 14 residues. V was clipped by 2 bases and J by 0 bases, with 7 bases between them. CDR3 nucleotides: TGTGCCAGCAGTTTAGGGGGCTTGAACACTGAAGCTTTCTTT. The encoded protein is CASSLGGLNTEAFF.

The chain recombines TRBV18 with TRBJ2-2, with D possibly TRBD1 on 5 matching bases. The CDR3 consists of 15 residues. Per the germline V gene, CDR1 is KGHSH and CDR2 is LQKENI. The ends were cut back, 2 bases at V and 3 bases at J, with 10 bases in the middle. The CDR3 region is CASSPSRADTGELFF. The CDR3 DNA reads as TGTGCCAGCTCACCATCCAGGGCGGACACCGGGGAGCTGTTTTTT.

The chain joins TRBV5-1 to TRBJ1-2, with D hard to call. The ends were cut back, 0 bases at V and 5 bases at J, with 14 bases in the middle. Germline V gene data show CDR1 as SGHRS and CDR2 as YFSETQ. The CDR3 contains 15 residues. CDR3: CASSLASSLNYGYTF. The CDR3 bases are TGCGCCAGCAGCTTGGCATCGTCCCTAAATTATGGCTACACCTTC.